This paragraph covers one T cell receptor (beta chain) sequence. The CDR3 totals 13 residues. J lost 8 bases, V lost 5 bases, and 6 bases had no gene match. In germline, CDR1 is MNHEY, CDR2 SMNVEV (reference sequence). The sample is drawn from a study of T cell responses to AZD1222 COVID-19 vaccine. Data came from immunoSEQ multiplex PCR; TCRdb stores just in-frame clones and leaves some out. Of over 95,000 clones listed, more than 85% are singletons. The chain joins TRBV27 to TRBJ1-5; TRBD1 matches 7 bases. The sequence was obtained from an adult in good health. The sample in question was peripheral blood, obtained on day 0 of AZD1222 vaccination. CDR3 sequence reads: CASSPGGREPQHF. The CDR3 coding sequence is TGTGCCAGCAGTCCAGGGGGAAGGGAGCCCCAGCATTTT.